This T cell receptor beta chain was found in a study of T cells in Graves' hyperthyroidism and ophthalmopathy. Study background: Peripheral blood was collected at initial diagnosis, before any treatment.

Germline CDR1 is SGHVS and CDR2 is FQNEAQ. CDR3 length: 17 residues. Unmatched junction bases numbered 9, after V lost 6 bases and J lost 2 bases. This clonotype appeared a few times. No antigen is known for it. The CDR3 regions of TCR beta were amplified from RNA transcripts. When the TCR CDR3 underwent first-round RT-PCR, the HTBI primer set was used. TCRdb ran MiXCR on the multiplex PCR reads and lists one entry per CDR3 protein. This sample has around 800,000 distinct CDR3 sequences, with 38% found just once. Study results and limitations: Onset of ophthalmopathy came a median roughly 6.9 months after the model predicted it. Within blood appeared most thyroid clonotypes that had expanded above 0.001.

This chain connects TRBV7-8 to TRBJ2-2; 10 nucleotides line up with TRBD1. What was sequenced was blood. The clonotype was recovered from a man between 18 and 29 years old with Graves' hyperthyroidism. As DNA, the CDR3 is TGTGCCAGCAGTGAACCGGGGACAGGGGTCAACACCGGGGAGCTGTTTTTT. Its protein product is CASSEPGTGVNTGELFF.